Presented here are 23 T cell receptor beta chains from one specimen sequenced in a study of T cell changes during pregnancy in multiple sclerosis. Profiling relied on immunoSEQ multiplex PCR, and the TCRdb table lists in-frame clones only, not all of them. The table shows around 100,000 clones, with 80% to 95% occurring only once. This material consisted of peripheral blood, taken after pregnancy. The receptors shown here come from a female donor with multiple sclerosis, enrolled in a pregnancy study.

The V call is TRBV5-1, the J call TRBJ2-7; a weak D match, TRBD2 (5 bases). Trimming removed 0 bases at V and 2 bases at J, with 15 bases between. The CDR3 runs to 16 residues. CDR1 is SGHRS, CDR2 YFSETQ, per germline. The CDR3 is CASSLVSSGRAYEQYF. CDR3 nucleotide sequence: TGCGCCAGCAGCTTGGTTAGCAGCGGACGTGCCTACGAGCAGTACTTC.

Many counts were recorded for this clone. The genes are TRBV27 and TRBJ2-7; 9 nucleotides align to TRBD2. From germline, CDR1 is MNHEY and CDR2 SMNVEV (reference sequence). This CDR3 is built from 11 residues. The V segment lost 11 bases and the J segment 3 bases; nucleotides outside the gene matches: 2. CDR3 sequence (DNA): TGTGCCTGTAGCGGGAGCTACGAGCAGTACTTC. Encoded protein: CACSGSYEQYF.

This clone has a single count. The chain joins TRBV7-3 to TRBJ1-1; TRBD1 agrees at 7 bases. The CDR3 length is 13 residues. Losses at the gene ends were 5 bases for V and 6 bases for J; bases not matched to a gene: 6. CDR1 and CDR2 (germline): SGHTA, FQGTGA. For the CDR3, the DNA is TGTGCCAGCAGCCTACTCAGGGGGGCTGAAGCTTTCTTT. Amino acids: CASSLLRGAEAFF. Drawing the rest from reference TRBV7-3 and TRBJ1-1, the complete variable domain is GAGVSQTPSNKVTEKGKYVELRCDPISGHTALYWYRQSLGQGPEFLIYFQGTGAADDSGLPNDRFFAVRPEGSVSTLKIQRTERGDSAVYLCASSLLRGAEAFFGQGTRLTVV.

The V and J genes are TRBV9 and TRBJ2-7; TRBD2 is a possible D gene (5 bases). From germline, CDR1 is SGDLS and CDR2 YYNGEE. V gave up 4 bases and J gave up 2 bases, with 16 bases separating them. The CDR3 extends over 15 amino acids. The CDR3 bases are TGTGCCAGCAGCCCCCATCCTAGCTCGGCCTACGAGCAGTACTTC. Protein: CASSPHPSSAYEQYF.

J is TRBJ2-2 and V is TRBV7-8; TRBD1 might be the D (5 bases). The CDR3 sequence is 14 residues long. CDR1 and CDR2 (germline): SGHVS, FQNEAQ. V was cut by 3 bases and J by 3 bases, with 8 bases left in between. The CDR3 sequence is CASSFTRDTGELFF. The CDR3 DNA follows: TGTGCCAGCAGCTTTACCAGGGACACCGGGGAGCTGTTTTTT.

The chain employs TRBV9 and TRBJ2-1, with 7 bases fitting TRBD2. Germline V gives CDR1 SGDLS, CDR2 YYNGEE. CDR3 length: 15 amino acids. Trimming cost V 4 bases and J 2 bases; bases outside gene matches: 6. The CDR3 DNA reads as TGTGCCAGCAGCCTATCTAGCGGAACCTACAATGAGCAGTTCTTC. Translated: CASSLSSGTYNEQFF.

J is TRBJ1-6 and V is TRBV19; 7 positions agree with TRBD1. Germline-derived CDR1 and CDR2 are LNHDA and SQIVND (reference sequence). Losses at the gene ends were 5 bases for V and 8 bases for J; bases not matched to a gene: 3. CDR3 length: 13 residues. The CDR3 region is CASSGQGDSPLHF. CDR3 coding DNA: TGTGCCAGTAGTGGGCAGGGGGATTCACCCCTCCACTTT.

In its sample, this clone was seen once. This chain links TRBV9 with TRBJ1-2; 9 nucleotides align to TRBD1. The junction had 4 bases not matched to a gene; V was cut back by 1 base and J by 6 bases. Per germline, CDR1 SGDLS and CDR2 YYNGEE. The CDR3 contains 14 residues. CDR3 loop: CASSVTGGLDGYTF. The CDR3 nucleotides read TGTGCCAGCAGCGTAACAGGGGGCCTTGATGGCTACACCTTC.

This chain joins TRBV6-5 and TRBJ2-7, with D perhaps matching TRBD2 (5 bases). Germline loops: CDR1 MNHEY, CDR2 SVGAGI. V lost 5 bases to trimming and J lost 6 bases, with 14 bases between them. The CDR3 covers 13 residues. The CDR3: CASSHGVSGEQYF. In nucleotides, the CDR3 is TGTGCCAGCAGTCACGGGGTGAGCGGCGAGCAGTACTTC.

This clone occurred once. This sequence joins TRBV7-9 and TRBJ2-3; 11 nucleotides agree with TRBD1. This CDR3 has 15 amino acids. The germline V gene encodes CDR1 SEHNR and CDR2 FQNEAQ (reference sequence). V was pared by 5 bases and J by 5 bases, with 6 bases of the junction left unmatched. The CDR3: CASSRTGGAVDTQYF. CDR3 nucleotide sequence: TGTGCCAGCAGCCGGACAGGGGGCGCGGTAGATACGCAGTATTTT.

Only a few counts were recorded for this clone. The chain links TRBV18 to TRBJ1-2; no clear D. The CDR3 is 14 amino acids. V lost 3 bases to trimming and J lost 0 bases, with 8 bases between them. Looked up from germline, CDR1 is KGHSH and CDR2 is LQKENI. Here the CDR3 reads CASSPSLANYGYTF. The CDR3 bases are TGTGCCAGCTCACCGAGTTTAGCTAACTATGGCTACACCTTC.

V and J are TRBV28 and TRBJ1-5; 7 bases match TRBD1. The germline V gene encodes CDR1 MDHEN and CDR2 SYDVKM. J was trimmed by 4 bases and V by 7 bases; bases with no gene match: 7. This CDR3 region has 14 residues. The CDR3 loop is CASTIQGFNQPQHF. As DNA, the CDR3 is TGTGCCAGCACCATACAGGGGTTTAATCAGCCCCAGCATTTT. Using reference TRBV28 and TRBJ1-5 for the parts outside the CDR3, the full variable domain is DVKVTQSSRYLVKRTGEKVFLECVQDMDHENMFWYRQDPGLGLRLIYFSYDVKMKEKGDIPEGYSVSREKKERFSLILESASTNQTSMYLCASTIQGFNQPQHFGDGTRLSIL.

The genes are TRBV27 and TRBJ1-1; maybe TRBD1 (6 bases). The ends were cut back, 5 bases at V and 3 bases at J, with 19 bases in the middle. Looked up from germline, CDR1 is MNHEY and CDR2 is SMNVEV (reference sequence). This CDR3 is built from 16 residues. CDR3 sequence: CASSPSQGEYDTEAFF. CDR3 nucleotides: TGTGCCAGCAGTCCTTCACAGGGCGAGTACGACACTGAAGCTTTCTTT.

This chain joins TRBV7-3 and TRBJ2-3; weak D call: TRBD2 (6 bases). V was cut by 2 bases and J by 0 bases, with 12 bases left in between. From germline, CDR1 is SGHTA and CDR2 FQGTGA. The CDR3 extends over 16 amino acids. Written as DNA, the CDR3 is TGTGCCAGCAGCTTACGGGGACTGACTAGCACAGATACGCAGTATTTT. This gives the protein CASSLRGLTSTDTQYF.

The rearrangement uses TRBV28 and TRBJ2-1, with a possible D match to TRBD2 (6 bases). The V end lost 7 bases, the J end lost 9 bases, and 19 bases lay between the germline ends. The CDR3 has 14 residues. Per the germline V gene, CDR1 is MDHEN and CDR2 is SYDVKM. The CDR3 DNA follows: TGTGCCAGCACCTCACCGGGGGTGGTCAGTGAGCAGTTCTTC. It is translated as CASTSPGVVSEQFF. The full variable domain, completed using reference TRBV28 and TRBJ2-1, is DVKVTQSSRYLVKRTGEKVFLECVQDMDHENMFWYRQDPGLGLRLIYFSYDVKMKEKGDIPEGYSVSREKKERFSLILESASTNQTSMYLCASTSPGVVSEQFFGPGTRLTVL.

The genes are TRBV29-1 and TRBJ2-5; D unresolved. Germline lookup yields CDR1 SQVTM and CDR2 ANQGSEA. Trimming took 4 bases from V and 2 from J, leaving 11 bases between them. The CDR3 covers 13 residues. The CDR3 nucleotides are TGCAGCGTTGTGTCGCAGGCTCAAGAGACCCAGTACTTC. Residues: CSVVSQAQETQYF.

The J gene is TRBJ2-1, the V gene TRBV28, with TRBD2 matching over 7 bases. The V segment lost 3 bases and the J segment 4 bases; nucleotides outside the gene matches: 6. The germline V gene encodes CDR1 MDHEN and CDR2 SYDVKM. The CDR3 length is 15 residues. CDR3 residues: CASSFSLAEYNEQFF. CDR3 in DNA: TGTGCCAGCAGTTTCAGTCTAGCGGAGTACAATGAGCAGTTCTTC.

This sequence joins TRBV27 and TRBJ1-4; maybe TRBD1 (6 bases). The CDR3 covers 15 residues. V was cut by 6 bases and J by 4 bases, with 15 bases left in between. CDR1 is MNHEY and CDR2 is SMNVEV in the germline V gene (reference sequence). The CDR3 DNA sequence: TGTGCCAGCAGCGCTCTTTTGGACAGTAATGAAAAACTGTTTTTT. It specifies CASSALLDSNEKLFF.

The chain couples TRBV4-1 to TRBJ2-1; 8 bases agree with TRBD1. CDR1 and CDR2 from the germline V gene are MGHRA and YSYEKL. The CDR3 length is 15 residues. Trimming cost V 3 bases and J 4 bases; bases outside gene matches: 5. The CDR3 here is CASSHPGTGYNEQFF. The CDR3, as DNA: TGCGCCAGCAGCCACCCCGGGACAGGTTACAATGAGCAGTTCTTC.

The chain uses TRBV6-1 and TRBJ2-5; D not certain. The V end was cut by 3 bases, the J end by 6 bases, with 11 bases between. This CDR3 spans 13 amino acids. Germline V gene data show CDR1 as MNHNS and CDR2 as SASEGT. The CDR3 DNA is TGTGCCAGCAGTGATGTCGTCTTCCAGACCCAGTACTTC. Translating gives CASSDVVFQTQYF.

The genes are TRBV11-2 and TRBJ1-1, with 9 bases matching TRBD1. The J segment lost 4 bases and the V segment lost 5 bases, leaving 8 bases of the junction unmatched. The CDR3 is 15 residues long. Per the germline V gene, CDR1 is SGHAT and CDR2 is FQNNGV. As DNA, the CDR3 is TGTGCCAGCAGCGGTCGGGACAGGGCCGGCACTGAAGCTTTCTTT. It yields the protein CASSGRDRAGTEAFF.

The chain links TRBV2 to TRBJ2-5; 14 bases align to TRBD2. The CDR3 totals 15 residues. The germline gives CDR1 SNHLY, CDR2 FYNNEI. V shed 6 bases and J 2 bases; nucleotides not matched to a gene: 2. CDR3 amino acids: CASRGLAGGQETQYF. CDR3 coding DNA: TGTGCCAGCAGAGGACTAGCGGGGGGACAAGAGACCCAGTACTTC.

V gene TRBV28 combines with J gene TRBJ2-7; TRBD1 aligns across 7 bases. The V and J ends lost 6 bases and 3 bases, in that order; junction bases with no gene match: 11. Germline loops: CDR1 MDHEN, CDR2 SYDVKM. The CDR3 loop spans 15 amino acids. Here the CDR3 DNA reads TGTGCCAGCAGCTCACTCGGGACAGTTTTCTACGAGCAGTACTTC. Translation: CASSSLGTVFYEQYF.